The rows below give T cell receptor beta chains drawn from one sample of a study of glioma-infiltrating T cells after dendritic cell vaccination. Generated by immunoSEQ multiplex PCR, the TCRdb table keeps only in-frame clones and is missing some. The table has 100,000 or so clones, approximately 80% seen once; the top ten hold 5% to 7%. The sequencing here drew on blood, taken after dendritic cell vaccination. These receptor sequences come from a human donor with glioblastoma. Both conserved end residues are part of each CDR3. Fields, in order: CDR3 protein, CDR3 DNA, J gene, clone size, V gene, D gene. A D gene is named only where the DNA matches it firmly. Not all rows give a size; the values are once, few, many and, for expanded clones, a class.

CASTQGIREYNEQFF | TGTGCCAGTACCCAGGGCATCCGGGAGTACAATGAGCAGTTCTTC | TRBJ2-1 | . | TRBV19 | .
CASSEGRAGGYTF | TGTGCCAGCAGTGAAGGCAGGGCAGGTGGCTACACCTTC | TRBJ1-2 | . | TRBV6-1 | .
CASRNARTGYQPQHF | TGTGCCAGCCGAAACGCTCGGACAGGGTATCAGCCCCAGCATTTT | TRBJ1-5 | . | TRBV19 | TRBD1
CVSSDYGTGFHEQFF | TGTGTCAGCAGTGACTACGGGACAGGATTCCATGAGCAGTTCTTC | TRBJ2-1 | . | TRBV25-1 | TRBD1
CASRGVRAEKLFF | TGTGCCAGTAGAGGGGTACGAGCTGAAAAACTGTTTTTT | TRBJ1-4 | . | TRBV19 | .
CASSQVRQSTEAFF | TGTGCCAGCAGCCAAGTGCGACAAAGCACTGAAGCTTTCTTT | TRBJ1-1 | . | TRBV4-2 | .
CASSATGEDWQPQHF | TGTGCCAGCAGCGCGACAGGGGAAGATTGGCAGCCCCAGCATTTT | TRBJ1-5 | once | TRBV6-1 | TRBD1
CASSYSSTGQYYGYTF | TGTGCCAGCAGTTACTCGAGTACCGGACAGTACTATGGCTACACCTTC | TRBJ1-2 | many | TRBV6-5 | .
CASSIDRDSPLSGANVLTF | TGTGCCAGTAGTATAGATCGGGACAGCCCCCTCTCTGGGGCCAACGTCCTGACTTTC | TRBJ2-6 | . | TRBV19 | TRBD1
CASSVGRGLSTGELFF | TGTGCCAGCAGCGTAGGTAGGGGTCTTAGTACCGGGGAGCTGTTTTTT | TRBJ2-2 | . | TRBV9 | .
CASSLSRAGNTIYF | TGTGCCAGCAGCTTATCCAGGGCTGGAAACACCATATATTTT | TRBJ1-3 | . | TRBV11-2 | .
CASSLNRGTATNEKLFF | TGTGCCAGCAGCTTAAATCGCGGGACAGCTACCAATGAAAAACTGTTTTTT | TRBJ1-4 | . | TRBV11-2 | TRBD1
CASSIGSSLISGNTIYF | TGTGCCAGTAGTATCGGGAGTTCTCTTATTTCTGGAAACACCATATATTTT | TRBJ1-3 | few | TRBV19 | .
CASRRPGRTGNTIYF | TGTGCCAGCAGAAGGCCGGGTCGAACTGGAAACACCATATATTTT | TRBJ1-3 | . | TRBV11-2 | .
CASSPRDSLNEKLFF | TGTGCCAGCAGCCCACGGGACAGCCTTAATGAAAAACTGTTTTTT | TRBJ1-4 | once | TRBV7-9 | TRBD1
CASSLYLQGEGGYTF | TGCGCCAGCAGCTTGTACCTACAGGGGGAAGGCGGCTACACCTTC | TRBJ1-2 | . | TRBV5-1 | TRBD1
CASSPSGGVTDTQYF | TGTGCCAGCAGCCCTAGCGGGGGGGTCACAGATACGCAGTATTTT | TRBJ2-3 | . | TRBV7-9 | TRBD2